The rows below give T cell receptor beta chains drawn from one sample of a study of blood T cell repertoires in COVID-19. TCRdb's table, derived via immunoSEQ multiplex PCR, lists solely in-frame clones and lacks some. The top ten clones hold about 5.2% of a sample with roughly 150,000 clones, roughly 84% of them seen once. The sample consisted of PBMCs or T cells enriched from blood (not recorded which). Every receptor here comes from a man in his sixties or seventies who had been exposed to COVID-19. CDR3s leave out the opening cysteine and the closing phenylalanine or tryptophan. Each record gives: J gene, CDR3 length, D gene, V gene, CDR3 protein. The D gene is left open where the match is weak.

j_gene: TRBJ1-5
len: 14
d_gene: TRBD1
v_gene: TRBV13
CDR3aa: ASSLGPRQGNQPQH

j_gene: TRBJ1-6
len: 16
d_gene: NA
v_gene: TRBV9
CDR3aa: ASSVGVRSGAYNSPLH

j_gene: TRBJ1-2
len: 14
d_gene: NA
v_gene: TRBV27
CDR3aa: ASSLSIVGGTGGYT

j_gene: TRBJ1-2
len: 19
d_gene: NA
v_gene: TRBV21-1
CDR3aa: ASSNPPAPFLEQGRIYGYT

j_gene: TRBJ1-2
len: 11
d_gene: NA
v_gene: TRBV2
CDR3aa: ARLRGPNYGYT

j_gene: TRBJ1-1
len: 10
d_gene: TRBD1
v_gene: TRBV29-1
CDR3aa: SVIRGLTEAF

j_gene: TRBJ1-4
len: 12
d_gene: NA
v_gene: TRBV5-1
CDR3aa: ASSSTTGNEKLF

j_gene: TRBJ2-4
len: 12
d_gene: NA
v_gene: TRBV7-2
CDR3aa: ASSVSVAKNIQY

j_gene: TRBJ2-1
len: 9
d_gene: NA
v_gene: TRBV29-1
CDR3aa: SVKKGNEQF

j_gene: TRBJ1-2
len: 9
d_gene: NA
v_gene: TRBV23-1
CDR3aa: ASSKGDGYT

j_gene: TRBJ2-7
len: 13
d_gene: NA
v_gene: TRBV7-2
CDR3aa: ASSLEGYGSYEQY

j_gene: TRBJ1-3
len: 11
d_gene: NA
v_gene: TRBV29-1
CDR3aa: SVVDNSGNTIY

j_gene: TRBJ2-1
len: 11
d_gene: NA
v_gene: TRBV29-1
CDR3aa: SVAGTSPNEQF

j_gene: TRBJ1-6
len: 13
d_gene: NA
v_gene: TRBV2
CDR3aa: ASRGLSSYNSPLH

j_gene: TRBJ2-7
len: 12
d_gene: NA
v_gene: TRBV30
CDR3aa: AWSVHSRAYEQY

j_gene: TRBJ2-2
len: 14
d_gene: TRBD2
v_gene: TRBV7-3
CDR3aa: ASSPLAGGPTGELF

j_gene: TRBJ2-5
len: 12
d_gene: TRBD1
v_gene: TRBV28
CDR3aa: ASSRRTGQETQY

j_gene: TRBJ1-1
len: 12
d_gene: NA
v_gene: TRBV6-5
CDR3aa: ASSYSTVNTEAF

j_gene: TRBJ2-1
len: 11
d_gene: NA
v_gene: TRBV11-3
CDR3aa: ASSLAVYNEQF

j_gene: TRBJ2-1
len: 10
d_gene: NA
v_gene: TRBV7-2
CDR3aa: ASSPRLGEQF

j_gene: TRBJ1-2
len: 12
d_gene: NA
v_gene: TRBV6-5
CDR3aa: ASSSPTANYGYT

j_gene: TRBJ2-7
len: 12
d_gene: NA
v_gene: TRBV3-1/TRBV3-2
CDR3aa: ASSQLDRVYEQY

j_gene: TRBJ1-1
len: 13
d_gene: TRBD1
v_gene: TRBV5-4
CDR3aa: ASSWDRVKGTEAF

j_gene: TRBJ1-5
len: 12
d_gene: NA
v_gene: TRBV7-9
CDR3aa: ASSLGQYNQPQH

j_gene: TRBJ2-3
len: 16
d_gene: TRBD2
v_gene: TRBV4-3
CDR3aa: ASSQDELLAGGPDTQY

j_gene: TRBJ1-1
len: 13
d_gene: NA
v_gene: TRBV14
CDR3aa: ASSSPPGTPFEAF

j_gene: TRBJ1-5
len: 9
d_gene: NA
v_gene: TRBV12-3/TRBV12-4
CDR3aa: ASSLGHVQH

j_gene: TRBJ2-2
len: 17
d_gene: NA
v_gene: TRBV6-4
CDR3aa: ASSDSSFGGPPRTGELF

j_gene: TRBJ1-6
len: 13
d_gene: NA
v_gene: TRBV18
CDR3aa: ASSSDSSYNSPLH

j_gene: TRBJ1-2
len: 15
d_gene: NA
v_gene: TRBV29-1
CDR3aa: SVDERDRPSRGYGYT

j_gene: TRBJ1-1
len: 13
d_gene: NA
v_gene: TRBV5-1
CDR3aa: ASSLGWTVNTEAF

j_gene: TRBJ1-1
len: 14
d_gene: TRBD1
v_gene: TRBV5-1
CDR3aa: ASRGRDRTVNTEAF

j_gene: TRBJ2-1
len: 13
d_gene: TRBD2
v_gene: TRBV5-1
CDR3aa: ASSWGLADYNEQF

j_gene: TRBJ1-5
len: 11
d_gene: TRBD1
v_gene: TRBV19
CDR3aa: ASSTGGYQPQH

j_gene: TRBJ2-3
len: 12
d_gene: NA
v_gene: TRBV3-1/TRBV3-2
CDR3aa: ASSQGLPSATQY

j_gene: TRBJ1-1
len: 9
d_gene: NA
v_gene: TRBV20-1
CDR3aa: SARRDTEAF

j_gene: TRBJ1-3
len: 15
d_gene: NA
v_gene: TRBV14
CDR3aa: ASSRSGAHLGGNTIY

j_gene: TRBJ1-2
len: 12
d_gene: NA
v_gene: TRBV28
CDR3aa: ASSLFTVNYGYT

j_gene: TRBJ1-2
len: 14
d_gene: NA
v_gene: TRBV21-1
CDR3aa: ASSKWFQEAIYGYT

j_gene: TRBJ2-2
len: 16
d_gene: TRBD2
v_gene: TRBV5-6
CDR3aa: ASSLEYGLAGATGELF

j_gene: TRBJ1-2
len: 14
d_gene: NA
v_gene: TRBV7-8
CDR3aa: ASSSPGRGGSEGYT

j_gene: TRBJ2-1
len: 12
d_gene: TRBD2
v_gene: TRBV10-3
CDR3aa: AITGGGALDEQF

j_gene: TRBJ1-5
len: 11
d_gene: NA
v_gene: TRBV11-2
CDR3aa: ASSSSLNQPQH

j_gene: TRBJ2-2
len: 14
d_gene: TRBD1
v_gene: TRBV11-2
CDR3aa: ASSPWDSANTGELF

j_gene: TRBJ2-1
len: 12
d_gene: TRBD1
v_gene: TRBV5-1
CDR3aa: ASSLGDRSGEQF

j_gene: TRBJ1-5
len: 8
d_gene: NA
v_gene: TRBV6-5
CDR3aa: PQIDQPQH

j_gene: TRBJ2-2
len: 12
d_gene: NA
v_gene: TRBV19
CDR3aa: ASSMGGWTGELF

j_gene: TRBJ2-5
len: 12
d_gene: TRBD2
v_gene: TRBV15
CDR3aa: ATSRDRGEETQY

j_gene: TRBJ2-1
len: 16
d_gene: TRBD1
v_gene: TRBV5-4
CDR3aa: ASSRDRDATSRYNEQF

j_gene: TRBJ2-1
len: 11
d_gene: NA
v_gene: TRBV14
CDR3aa: ASSFGSHNEQF

j_gene: TRBJ1-2
len: 12
d_gene: NA
v_gene: TRBV5-6
CDR3aa: ASKDPGAAYGYT

j_gene: TRBJ1-6
len: 12
d_gene: NA
v_gene: TRBV27
CDR3aa: ASSLRDFNSPLH

j_gene: TRBJ2-4
len: 14
d_gene: NA
v_gene: TRBV5-1
CDR3aa: ASTAIPGLAKNIQY